This TCR beta chain came from a study of technical replicates of blood from several donors. Repertoires were generated with immunoSEQ multiplex PCR, while TCRdb's copy carries only in-frame clones and drops some. The repertoire holds roughly 69,000 clones, with around 97% as singletons. Sequenced material: T cells isolated from PBMCs. This clonotype originated in a human donor in good health.

The CDR3 region is CASSRGAGGYNEQFF. The CDR3 bases are TGTGCCAGCAGCCGAGGGGCGGGAGGCTACAATGAGCAGTTCTTC. The J gene is TRBJ2-1, the V gene TRBV5-8, with 8 bases identical to TRBD2. Germline V CDR1 and CDR2: SGHTS, YDEGEE. J gave up 3 bases and V 4 bases, and 6 bases lay outside the gene matches. This CDR3 is built from 15 residues.